This T cell receptor beta chain emerged from a study of T cells in women clearing cervical HPV infection. Using immunoSEQ multiplex PCR, the repertoire was profiled, and TCRdb retains in-frame clones only, with some absent. The data include approximately 41,000 clones; the top ten clones carry about 7.3%. With respect to this clone: The observed sequence ends 3 residues before the CDR3 terminus, with the missing tail filled in from the germline J gene. The same CDR3 arises from other DNA sequences in this sample as well.

CDR1 MDHEN and CDR2 SYDVKM come from the germline V gene. J gave up 4 bases and V 2 bases, and 4 bases lay outside the gene matches. The CDR3 has 14 amino acids. Sample: blood buffy coat. This chain joins TRBV28 and TRBJ2-5; 7 bases line up with TRBD1. The receptor's source is a woman aged 18-69 years with a cervical HPV16 infection that either progressed to CIN3+ or cleared (not recorded which). The CDR3 DNA, read in part, is TGTGCCAGCAGTTTAGACCAGGGGGTAGAGACC. Protein sequence: CASSLDQGVET. The entire CDR3 is CASSLDQGVETQYF. Drawing the rest from reference TRBV28 and TRBJ2-5, the complete variable domain is DVKVTQSSRYLVKRTGEKVFLECVQDMDHENMFWYRQDPGLGLRLIYFSYDVKMKEKGDIPEGYSVSREKKERFSLILESASTNQTSMYLCASSLDQGVETQYFGPGTRLLVL.